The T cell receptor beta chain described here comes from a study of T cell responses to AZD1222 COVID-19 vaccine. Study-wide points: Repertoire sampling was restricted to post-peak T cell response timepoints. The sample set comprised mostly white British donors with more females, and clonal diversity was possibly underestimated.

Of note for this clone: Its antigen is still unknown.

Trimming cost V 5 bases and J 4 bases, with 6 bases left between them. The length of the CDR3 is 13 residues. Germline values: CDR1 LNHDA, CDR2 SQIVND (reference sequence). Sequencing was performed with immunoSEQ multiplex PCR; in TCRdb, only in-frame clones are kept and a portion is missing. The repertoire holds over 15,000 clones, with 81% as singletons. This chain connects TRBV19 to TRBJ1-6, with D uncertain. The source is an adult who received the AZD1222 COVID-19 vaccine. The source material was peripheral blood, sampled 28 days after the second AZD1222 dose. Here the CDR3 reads CASSEDYNSPLHF. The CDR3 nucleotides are TGTGCCAGTAGTGAGGATTATAATTCACCCCTCCACTTT.